Each of the 15 T cell receptor beta chains below was sequenced from the same sample in a study of PD-L1 blockade in urothelial cancer. As to time point: pretreatment peripheral blood. Generated by immunoSEQ multiplex PCR, the TCRdb table keeps only in-frame clones and is missing some. The table has tens of thousands of clones, over 75% seen once; the top ten hold roughly 1.6%. Sequencing used PBMCs, obtained around atezolizumab (anti-PD-L1) treatment. Every receptor here comes from a man between 65 and 85 years old with urothelial cancer.

The chain employs TRBV28 and TRBJ1-5, with TRBD1 matching over 7 bases. The CDR3 runs to 15 residues. The junction had 11 bases not matched to a gene; V was cut back by 6 bases and J by 6 bases. From germline, CDR1 is MDHEN and CDR2 SYDVKM. As DNA, the CDR3 is TGTGCCAGCAGATTCGACAGGGCGATGGCTCAGCCCCAGCATTTT. Amino acid sequence: CASRFDRAMAQPQHF.

This chain joins TRBV6-5 and TRBJ1-1; no clear D gene. The V end lost 7 bases, the J end lost 4 bases, and 16 bases lay between the germline ends. CDR1 and CDR2 from the germline V gene are MNHEY and SVGAGI. The CDR3 has 14 residues. The CDR3 spells CASTSKTAATEAFF. For the CDR3, the DNA is TGTGCCAGCACCTCTAAGACGGCGGCCACTGAAGCTTTCTTT.

The chain is built from TRBV5-1 and TRBJ1-2; TRBD1 is a possible D gene (5 bases). Trimming took 4 bases from V and 7 from J, leaving 17 bases between them. The CDR3 length is 14 residues. CDR1 and CDR2 from the germline V gene are SGHRS and YFSETQ. The CDR3 nucleotides are TGCGCCAGCAGCGGAGTGACGGGGGGAGGTGGCTACACCTTC. Translation: CASSGVTGGGGYTF.

This chain joins TRBV4-1 and TRBJ2-3; maybe TRBD1 (8 bases). CDR1 and CDR2 (germline): MGHRA, YSYEKL. The CDR3 covers 15 residues. Trimming took 5 bases from V and 5 from J, leaving 17 bases between them. The CDR3 region is CASSTSHRGGDTQYF. CDR3 sequence (DNA): TGCGCCAGCAGCACCTCTCACAGGGGGGGAGATACGCAGTATTTT.

The chain links TRBV4-3 to TRBJ2-3; D gene unclear. Germline-derived CDR1 and CDR2 are LGHNA and YSLEER. V was shortened by 2 bases and J by 5 bases, with 11 bases between the two germline ends. The CDR3 spans 14 residues. CDR3 DNA sequence: TGCGCCAGCAGCCAACAAACTTTCGTAGATACGCAGTATTTT. Translation gives CASSQQTFVDTQYF.

The chain has TRBV7-3 and TRBJ2-7, with 7 bases that match TRBD2. The trim removed 1 base at V and 3 bases at J, leaving 9 bases unmatched. CDR1 and CDR2 from the germline V gene are SGHTA and FQGTGA. CDR3 size: 16 residues. CDR3: CASSLIGKRDLYEQYF. The CDR3 coding sequence is TGTGCCAGCAGCTTAATTGGGAAGCGGGACCTCTACGAGCAGTACTTC. The whole variable domain, remainder taken from reference TRBV7-3 and TRBJ2-7, is GAGVSQTPSNKVTEKGKYVELRCDPISGHTALYWYRQSLGQGPEFLIYFQGTGAADDSGLPNDRFFAVRPEGSVSTLKIQRTERGDSAVYLCASSLIGKRDLYEQYFGPGTRLTVT.

This clone was counted at least ten times. V and J are TRBV5-4 and TRBJ2-5; 9 bases map to TRBD1. CDR1 is SGHNT, CDR2 YYREEE, per germline (reference sequence). The ends lost 4 bases at V and 6 bases at J; junction bases unmatched: 13. This CDR3 spans 16 amino acids. The CDR3 sequence: CASSTQQGQGQKTQYF. The CDR3 nucleotides are TGTGCCAGCAGCACACAACAGGGACAGGGACAAAAGACCCAGTACTTC.

The V and J genes are TRBV2 and TRBJ1-1; 8 bases agree with TRBD1. The CDR3 has 14 amino acids. V lost 8 bases, J lost 4 bases, and 9 bases stayed unmatched. Germline CDR1 SNHLY, CDR2 FYNNEI. The CDR3 spells CASGAGQGFTEAFF. The CDR3 DNA reads TGTGCCAGCGGGGCAGGACAGGGCTTCACTGAAGCTTTCTTT.

The genes are TRBV27 and TRBJ1-2, with 9 bases aligning to TRBD1. The CDR3 totals 15 residues. The ends lost 5 bases at V and 2 bases at J; junction bases unmatched: 6. Germline V CDR1 and CDR2: MNHEY, SMNVEV (reference sequence). CDR3 sequence (DNA): TGTGCCAGCAGTACCCGGACAGGGGCCAACTATGGCTACACCTTC. This translates into CASSTRTGANYGYTF.

V gene TRBV7-2 combines with J gene TRBJ2-7; no firm D call. The CDR3 totals 13 residues. CDR1 SGHTA and CDR2 FQGNSA come from the germline V gene. Between the trimmed V and J ends, which lost 5 bases and 5 bases, there was a span of 13 bases. The CDR3 coding sequence is TGTGCCAGCAGCCGACTGCACTCAAACGAGCAGTACTTC. Protein sequence: CASSRLHSNEQYF.

This chain uses TRBV2 with TRBJ2-1, with 8 bases matching TRBD1. The V gene end was trimmed by 8 bases and the J gene end by 6 bases; junction bases not matched to a gene: 12. The CDR3 is 15 residues long. CDR1 is SNHLY, CDR2 FYNNEI, per germline. The DNA for the CDR3 is TGTGCCAGCTGGACGGACAGGGCCTTAGGCAATGAGCAGTTCTTC. It yields the protein CASWTDRALGNEQFF.

The CDR3 nucleotides read TGTGCCATCAGTGCTGCGTACGAGCAGTACTTC. Translating it yields CAISAAYEQYF. V gene TRBV10-3 combines with J gene TRBJ2-7; D is unresolved. The CDR3 totals 11 residues. Per germline, CDR1 ENHRY and CDR2 SYGVKD. V gave up 4 bases and J gave up 4 bases, with 5 bases separating them.

V is TRBV11-2 and J is TRBJ2-1; a weak D match, TRBD1 (6 bases). CDR3 size: 14 residues. Germline-derived CDR1 and CDR2 are SGHAT and FQNNGV. Trimming left V 1 base short and J 4 bases short, with 8 bases between. The CDR3 spells CASSLVQGYNEQFF. The CDR3 bases are TGTGCCAGCAGCTTAGTCCAGGGGTACAATGAGCAGTTCTTC.

The chain joins TRBV27 to TRBJ1-2, with TRBD1 matching over 8 bases. Per the germline V gene, CDR1 is MNHEY and CDR2 is SMNVEV (reference sequence). The CDR3 sequence is 14 residues long. With V trimmed by 0 bases and J by 13 bases, 10 bases remained unmatched. DNA of the CDR3: TGTGCCAGCAGTTTATCCCGAACGACAGGGGCGACCACCTTC. This sequence encodes CASSLSRTTGATTF.

The CDR3 here is CASSVGGTGAGELFF. The CDR3 nucleotides read TGTGCCAGCAGCGTAGGAGGGACAGGGGCCGGGGAGCTGTTTTTT. The chain carries TRBV9 and TRBJ2-2; TRBD1 aligns across 10 bases. The germline CDR1 and CDR2 sequences are SGDLS and YYNGEE. V was pared by 0 bases and J by 6 bases, with 2 bases of the junction left unmatched. The CDR3 extends over 15 amino acids.